The 26 T cell receptor beta chains below were found in one sample sequenced in a study of regulatory T cells in long-lasting Graves disease. For TCR beta, libraries came from iRepertoire HTBI primers and Arm-PCR of CDR3 regions. MiXCR, applied by TCRdb to the multiplex PCR reads, yields one record per CDR3 protein. Of 350,000 to 500,000 distinct CDR3 sequences in the sample, around 17% were seen once. Time point noted: newly diagnosed GD, antithyroid drugs for less than 3 months. PBMC RNA was the source of the TCR library. This same sample was also taken into another study, of T cells in Graves' hyperthyroidism and ophthalmopathy.

Source: peripheral blood mononuclear cells (PBMCs), taken at new diagnosis, from a patient treated with antithyroid drugs. Receptor source: a woman in her thirties with Graves disease.

V usage is TRBV10-3 and J usage is TRBJ2-2; TRBD2 might be the D (6 bases). Germline V gives CDR1 ENHRY, CDR2 SYGVKD. This CDR3 is built from 13 residues. V was clipped by 8 bases and J by 2 bases, with 9 bases between them. Written as DNA, the CDR3 is TGTGCCATCGCGGGGCCCAACACCGGGGAGCTGTTTTTT. Protein: CAIAGPNTGELFF.

Many counts were recorded for this clonotype. The chain recombines TRBV13 with TRBJ1-3, with D maybe TRBD1 (5 bases). CDR1 is PRHDT, CDR2 FYEKMQ, per germline (reference sequence). The V end lost 5 bases, the J end lost 9 bases, and 14 bases lay between the germline ends. The CDR3 runs 13 residues. CDR3 coding DNA: TGTGCCAGCAGCGGGCGGGACTGGGGCACCATATATTTT. Amino acids: CASSGRDWGTIYF. The whole variable domain, filled in from reference TRBV13 and TRBJ1-3, reads AAGVIQSPRHLIKEKRETATLKCYPIPRHDTVYWYQQGPGQDPQFLISFYEKMQSDKGSIPDRFSAQQFSDYHSELNMSSLELGDSALYFCASSGRDWGTIYFGEGSWLTVV.

J is TRBJ2-7 and V is TRBV28; 14 bases align to TRBD2. CDR1 is MDHEN and CDR2 is SYDVKM in the germline V gene. The J segment lost 5 bases and the V segment lost 5 bases, leaving 11 bases of the junction unmatched. The CDR3 spans 17 residues. CDR3 in DNA: TGTGCCAGCAGTCCTCCGGGACTAGCGGGAGAGGTCCACGAGCAGTACTTC. Protein: CASSPPGLAGEVHEQYF. Filled out from reference TRBV28 and TRBJ2-7, the complete variable domain reads DVKVTQSSRYLVKRTGEKVFLECVQDMDHENMFWYRQDPGLGLRLIYFSYDVKMKEKGDIPEGYSVSREKKERFSLILESASTNQTSMYLCASSPPGLAGEVHEQYFGPGTRLTVT.

This clonotype came up a few times. J is TRBJ2-5 and V is TRBV4-2; a weak D match, TRBD2 (6 bases). V lost 1 base, J lost 0 bases, and 15 bases lay in between. The CDR3 totals 17 residues. From germline, CDR1 is LGHNA and CDR2 YNFKEQ. In DNA, the CDR3 is TGTGCCAGCAGCCAAGGGGCGGGAAGACGGTACCAAGAGACCCAGTACTTC. Protein sequence: CASSQGAGRRYQETQYF.

Many counts were recorded for this clonotype. The chain combines TRBV18 with TRBJ2-5; D possibly uses TRBD1 or TRBD2 (5 bases each). Trimming took off 6 bases at V and 3 bases at J, with 17 bases between the two ends. The CDR3 spans 15 residues. Germline loops: CDR1 KGHSH, CDR2 LQKENI. CDR3 in DNA: TGTGCCAGCTCTCACAGCGTCGGGACGGAAGAGACCCAGTACTTC. This sequence encodes CASSHSVGTEETQYF. Full variable domain (outside the CDR3, taken from reference TRBV18 and TRBJ2-5): NAGVMQNPRHLVRRRGQEARLRCSPMKGHSHVYWYRQLPEEGLKFMVYLQKENIIDESGMPKERFSAEFPKEGPSILRIQQVVRGDSAAYFCASSHSVGTEETQYFGPGTRLLVL.

This clonotype was seen many times. The chain employs TRBV3-1 and TRBJ2-2; TRBD1 aligns across 9 bases. With V trimmed by 3 bases and J by 4 bases, 6 bases remained unmatched. Germline V CDR1 and CDR2: LGHDT, YNNKEL (reference sequence). This CDR3 spans 16 amino acids. CDR3 sequence: CASSQIQGARTGELFF. CDR3 bases: TGTGCCAGCAGCCAGATACAGGGGGCGCGCACCGGGGAGCTGTTTTTT.

This clonotype was counted only a few times. The chain employs TRBV4-1 and TRBJ1-1; the D is unclear. Trimming removed 2 bases from V and 1 base from J, with 11 bases in between. Germline lookup yields CDR1 MGHRA and CDR2 YSYEKL. This CDR3 is built from 15 residues. CDR3 amino acids: CASSQNGRGNTEAFF. The CDR3 bases are TGCGCCAGCAGCCAAAACGGTCGCGGGAACACTGAAGCTTTCTTT.

Turning to this clonotype: A read error may be the cause here, since a much bigger clone is one base away. The chain links TRBV9 to TRBJ2-1; 9 bases are shared with TRBD2. Germline lookup yields CDR1 SGDLS and CDR2 YYNGEE. The CDR3 has 16 amino acids. CDR3: CAGSVGASGIYNEQFF. The CDR3 coding sequence is TGTGCCGGCAGCGTAGGGGCTAGCGGGATATACAATGAGCAGTTCTTC. Drawing the rest from reference TRBV9 and TRBJ2-1, the complete variable domain is DSGVTQTPKHLITATGQRVTLRCSPRSGDLSVYWYQQSLDQGLQFLIQYYNGEERAKGNILERFSAQQFPDLHSELNLSSLELGDSALYFCAGSVGASGIYNEQFFGPGTRLTVL.

This rearrangement joins TRBV6-1 to TRBJ2-5; 11 positions agree with TRBD2. There are 15 residues in the CDR3. Trimming cost V 7 bases and J 8 bases; bases outside gene matches: 12. Germline CDR1 reads MNHNS; CDR2 reads SASEGT. CDR3 sequence (DNA): TGTGCCAGCAAGGTAACTAGCGGGAGTAGGAGTACCCAGTACTTC. As protein: CASKVTSGSRSTQYF.

The sample holds many counts of this clonotype. V usage is TRBV5-4 and J usage is TRBJ1-1, with D possibly being TRBD1 (5 bases). CDR1 and CDR2 (germline): SGHNT, YYREEE (reference sequence). The CDR3 loop spans 15 amino acids. Deletions cut 3 bases from V and 0 bases from J, with 12 bases between. The CDR3 here is CASSWRAGMNTEAFF. Written as DNA, the CDR3 is TGTGCCAGCAGCTGGAGGGCAGGGATGAACACTGAAGCTTTCTTT.

The table lists this clonotype with many counts. The J gene is TRBJ2-2, the V gene TRBV6-1; no clear D gene. In germline, CDR1 is MNHNS, CDR2 SASEGT. Trimming shortened V by 6 bases and J by 7 bases, and 15 bases separated the two germline ends. This CDR3 is 14 amino acids long. The chain's CDR3 is CASRVGILIGELFF. CDR3 in DNA: TGTGCCAGCAGGGTAGGGATTCTGATCGGGGAGCTGTTTTTT.

This clonotype was found many times. The DNA of the CDR3 is TGTGCCAGTAGTACCGGGCCAACGAGGGACTACACCTTC. This codes for CASSTGPTRDYTF. The V gene is TRBV19, the J gene TRBJ1-2; D is undetermined. Trimming removed 4 bases at V and 10 bases at J, with 16 bases between. The CDR3 runs to 13 residues. Germline V gene lookup returns CDR1 LNHDA and CDR2 SQIVND (reference sequence).

The chain combines TRBV28 with TRBJ1-2; D uncertain. The CDR3 is made up of 16 amino acids. Germline assignment: CDR1 MDHEN and CDR2 SYDVKM. V was shortened by 6 bases and J by 1 base, with 18 bases between the two germline ends. The CDR3 protein is CASSPPGLPFNYGYTF. In DNA, the CDR3 is TGTGCCAGCAGCCCGCCGGGCCTGCCCTTTAACTATGGCTACACCTTC.

This clonotype was observed at least ten times. The V gene is TRBV7-3, the J gene TRBJ2-1; 8 bases agree with TRBD2. The CDR3 consists of 15 residues. Trimming cost V 4 bases and J 10 bases; bases outside gene matches: 12. Germline V gives CDR1 SGHTA, CDR2 FQGTGA. CDR3 residues: CASSSIPGGDREQFF. The CDR3 nucleotides read TGTGCCAGCAGCTCCATCCCGGGGGGGGACCGAGAGCAGTTCTTC.

The CDR3 loop is CASSYSNGRAYNEQFF. As DNA, the CDR3 is TGTGCCAGCAGTTACTCGAATGGCAGGGCCTACAATGAGCAGTTCTTC. The rearrangement links TRBV6-2 or TRBV6-3 to TRBJ2-1, with D maybe TRBD1 (5 bases). The CDR3 covers 16 residues. Germline V CDR1 and CDR2: MNHEY, SVGEGT. Trimming stripped 0 bases from V and 2 bases from J, with 11 bases between.

Comment on this clonotype: This may stem from a read error, because a much larger clone lies one nucleotide away. No conserved phenylalanine or tryptophan is present at the end of the CDR3, so a read error is the likely explanation. The V call is TRBV3-1, the J call TRBJ1-3, with D perhaps matching TRBD1 (5 bases). CDR1 is LGHDT and CDR2 is YNNKEL in the germline V gene (reference sequence). Between the trimmed V and J ends, which lost 0 bases and 2 bases, there was a span of 8 bases. The CDR3 is 15 residues long. The CDR3 DNA sequence: TGTGCCAGCAGCCAAGATTGGGGCCCTGGAAACACCATATATCTT. Amino acids: CASSQDWGPGNTIYL.

This sequence joins TRBV5-6 and TRBJ2-2; 10 bases fit TRBD2. The germline V gene has CDR1 SGHDT and CDR2 YYEEEE. The CDR3 covers 16 residues. V trimming: 2 bases; J trimming: 5 bases; junction bases outside the gene matches: 6. For the CDR3, the DNA is TGTGCCAGCAGCTTCCTAGCGGGAGCGGGAACCGGGGAGCTGTTTTTT. Translating it yields CASSFLAGAGTGELFF. Looking up the rest from reference TRBV5-6 and TRBJ2-2 gives the full variable domain: DAGVTQSPTHLIKTRGQQVTLRCSPKSGHDTVSWYQQALGQGPQFIFQYYEEEERQRGNFPDRFSGHQFPNYSSELNVNALLLGDSALYLCASSFLAGAGTGELFFGEGSRLTVL.

This clonotype was picked up many times. The CDR3 reads CAISEMTVREETQYF. CDR3 bases: TGTGCCATCAGTGAGATGACAGTTAGGGAAGAGACCCAGTACTTC. The V and J genes are TRBV10-3 and TRBJ2-5; D is perhaps TRBD1 (5 bases). Germline V gene data show CDR1 as ENHRY and CDR2 as SYGVKD. Trimming shortened V by 2 bases and J by 3 bases, and 13 bases separated the two germline ends. The CDR3 consists of 15 residues.

This clonotype was seen repeatedly, ten times or more. V usage is TRBV20-1 and J usage is TRBJ2-2; D ambiguous. The CDR3 runs to 14 residues. Germline CDR1 DFQATT, CDR2 SNEGSKA (reference sequence). With 1 base removed from V and 1 base from J, the gap between germline ends came to 7 bases. The CDR3: CSARVGRNTGELFF. CDR3 bases: TGCAGTGCTAGAGTAGGACGGAACACCGGGGAGCTGTTTTTT.

This clonotype was picked up many times. The chain uses TRBV28 and TRBJ2-3, with 9 bases lining up with TRBD2. The DNA end lines up better with TRBJ2-7; the J call may be wrong. Looked up from germline, CDR1 is MDHEN and CDR2 is SYDVKM. There are 16 residues in the CDR3. CDR3 DNA: TGTGCCAGCAGTATCGGTCAAGGACTAGCGACCTACGAGCAGTACTTC. Its protein product is CASSIGQGLATYEQYF.

This clonotype was seen at least ten times. The V gene is TRBV5-4, the J gene TRBJ2-1, with TRBD2 matching over 11 bases. Gene TRBJ2-5 matches the end of the DNA better, so the J call may be wrong. Germline CDR1 reads SGHNT; CDR2 reads YYREEE (reference sequence). The CDR3 has 17 amino acids. CDR3 amino acids: CASSLWGTSGEQETQYF. As DNA, the CDR3 is TGTGCCAGCAGCTTGTGGGGGACTAGCGGAGAGCAAGAGACCCAGTACTTC.

This clonotype was seen at least ten times. The germline gene is not matched at one end of the junction; a read error may be the cause. The chain employs TRBV7-9 and TRBJ2-3, with 9 bases fitting TRBD2. Per the germline V gene, CDR1 is SEHNR and CDR2 is FQNEAQ (reference sequence). There are 16 residues in the CDR3. In DNA, the CDR3 is TGTGCTAGCAGCTTAGTCCCTAGCGGGGAGTCAGATACGCAGTATTTT. Encoded protein: CASSLVPSGESDTQYF. The full variable domain, completed using reference TRBV7-9 and TRBJ2-3, is DTGVSQNPRHKITKRGQNVTFRCDPISEHNRLYWYRQTLGQGPEFLTYFQNEAQLEKSRLLSDRFSAERPKGSFSTLEIQRTEQGDSAMYLCASSLVPSGESDTQYFGPGTRLTVL.

V gene TRBV10-3 combines with J gene TRBJ1-2; D might be TRBD1 (6 bases). This CDR3 comprises 13 residues. Trimming left V 3 bases short and J 4 bases short, with 9 bases between. Germline V lookup: CDR1 ENHRY, CDR2 SYGVKD. In nucleotides, the CDR3 is TGTGCCATCAGTGATGGCAGGGGCTATGGCTACACCTTC. Encoded protein: CAISDGRGYGYTF.

On this clonotype itself: A much larger clone lies one base from this, so it may be a read error. The chain carries TRBV4-1 and TRBJ1-1; 8 bases are shared with TRBD1. The CDR3 contains 16 residues. The V gene's germline CDR1 is MGHRA and CDR2 YSYEKL. The CDR3 loop reads CASSEGQGGVNPEAFF. CDR3 DNA sequence: TGCGCCAGCAGCGAAGGACAGGGAGGGGTGAACCCTGAAGCTTTCTTT.

In this sample, this clonotype turned up a few times. The chain employs TRBV9 and TRBJ2-1; D unresolved. This CDR3 comprises 15 residues. V gave up 0 bases and J gave up 8 bases, with 15 bases separating them. The germline V gene has CDR1 SGDLS and CDR2 YYNGEE. Written as DNA, the CDR3 is TGTGCCAGCAGCGTAGACCCAGCGAGAGTCTATGAGCAGTTCTTC. Its protein is CASSVDPARVYEQFF.

This clonotype was observed many times. J is TRBJ1-2 and V is TRBV20-1; possibly TRBD1 for D (6 bases). Germline V gene data show CDR1 as DFQATT and CDR2 as SNEGSKA (reference sequence). The germline V and J ends were trimmed by 1 base and 4 bases, with 13 bases remaining between them. The CDR3 covers 14 residues. CDR3 sequence (DNA): TGCAGTGCTAGAGCTATTGGGGGCTTCTATGGCTACACCTTC. Its translation: CSARAIGGFYGYTF.